Below are 4 T cell receptor beta chains sequenced from a single sample in a study of Graves' ophthalmopathy and Graves' hyperthyroidism (dated by TCRdb to the late 2010s). The instrument given in TCRdb is Illumina HiSeq 2000. For repertoire sequencing, TCR beta CDR3 regions were amplified from RNA transcripts. The first round was an RT-PCR using HTBI primers with the Qiagen OneStep RT-PCR kit, and this first round was followed by a second-round multiplex PCR, then size selection and purification. TCRdb took the public reads, trimmed them with fastp at Q25, ran MiXCR for clone calling and kept in-frame beta chains. Rows are unified per CDR3 protein, each entry keeping the most common DNA and genes. For this sample there are hundreds of thousands of distinct CDR3 sequences; just over 40% appear just once. The ten largest clones take up more than 2.5% of the sample. The source material was peripheral blood. The receptors derive from an adult man with Graves' ophthalmopathy.

The V and J genes are TRBV9 and TRBJ1-4; TRBD1 matches at 9 bases. V gave up 4 bases and J gave up 4 bases; unmatched junction bases: 5. The length of the CDR3 is 15 residues. The germline gives CDR1 SGDLS, CDR2 YYNGEE. CDR3 loop: CASSTGGRSNEKLFF. In DNA, the CDR3 is TGTGCCAGCAGCACAGGGGGCAGGAGTAATGAAAAACTGTTTTTT. The full variable domain, its missing parts supplied by reference TRBV9 and TRBJ1-4, is DSGVTQTPKHLITATGQRVTLRCSPRSGDLSVYWYQQSLDQGLQFLIQYYNGEERAKGNILERFSAQQFPDLHSELNLSSLELGDSALYFCASSTGGRSNEKLFFGSGTQLSVL.

V is TRBV7-9 and J is TRBJ2-7; TRBD2 matches at 9 bases. This CDR3 contains 14 residues. CDR1 is SEHNR, CDR2 FQNEAQ, per germline (reference sequence). Trimming at V came to 3 bases and at J to 3 bases, leaving 3 bases not matched to a gene. The CDR3 nucleotides read TGTGCCAGCAGCTTTAGCGGGAGTGTCTACGAGCAGTACTTC. Residues: CASSFSGSVYEQYF.

This clonotype was observed at least ten times. V usage is TRBV9 and J usage is TRBJ2-5; TRBD1 matches at 8 bases. V was clipped by 0 bases and J by 5 bases; unmatched bases: 6. The CDR3 has 15 amino acids. Germline V gene lookup returns CDR1 SGDLS and CDR2 YYNGEE. CDR3 DNA: TGTGCCAGCAGCGTAGCACCGACAGGGGTCGAGACCCAGTACTTC. This translates into CASSVAPTGVETQYF.

This clonotype was detected many times. The chain carries TRBV5-1 and TRBJ2-7; 7 bases are a match to TRBD1. The CDR3 is 14 residues long. Germline V gene data show CDR1 as SGHRS and CDR2 as YFSETQ. Losses at the gene ends were 5 bases for V and 6 bases for J; bases not matched to a gene: 11. In DNA, the CDR3 is TGCGCCAGCAGGTTATCGGGACAGTTGAGCGAGCAGTACTTC. As protein: CASRLSGQLSEQYF.